The clone carrying this TCR beta chain occurred a few times. The CDR3 spans 16 residues. Trimming took 4 bases from V and 10 from J; bases not matched to a gene: 14. In germline, CDR1 is SGHRS, CDR2 YFSETQ. The data were obtained in a study of CD8 T cells in ankylosing spondylitis. Making use of molecular barcodes, quantitative 5'-RACE generated TCR beta libraries. A single record per CDR3 protein comes from TCRdb applying MiXCR to the 5' RACE reads. The sample contains about 260,000 distinct CDR3 sequences, around 19% of which appear only once. The TCR sequence derives from a male donor with ankylosing spondylitis or in good health (not recorded which). The sample was blood, either unsorted or a sorted T cell fraction (not recorded which). This chain uses TRBV5-1 with TRBJ1-6; 7 bases agree with TRBD1. The CDR3 nucleotides read TGCGCCAGCAGCATGAGACCGGGACAGAACCTCTCACCCCTCCACTTT. Its translation: CASSMRPGQNLSPLHF.